This T cell receptor beta chain is from a study of PD-L1 blockade in urothelial cancer (dated by TCRdb to about 2017). Looking at the study overall: Therapy was started around 2014 for all patients, and atezolizumab 1,200 mg was administered intravenously every 3 weeks. Twenty-nine patients had pretreatment blood TCR-seq, roughly 24 had at least one posttreatment blood collection, and roughly 24 had tumor TCR-seq. Blood samples were analyzed at two time points: 3 weeks after treatment start (second dose) and 6 weeks after treatment start. Patients had an ECOG performance status of 0 or 1 and had received between 0 and 3 prior chemotherapy regimens. Somatic, immune and clinical correlates of response to PD-L1 blockade with atezolizumab in urothelial cancer were the focus of an exploratory multi-omic analysis. In the same patients who had TCR sequencing, pretreatment tumors also underwent whole exome sequencing and RNA sequencing. Pretreatment tumor samples, along with matched peripheral blood collected serially before and after atezolizumab treatment, underwent TCR sequencing. About 85% of the 29 patients were males with bladder-origin urothelial cancer, and about 60% of the roughly 29 reported a prior smoking history. Progression-free survival longer than 6 months counted as durable clinical benefit, and TCR features were additionally tested against both progression-free and overall survival. Durable clinical benefit was achieved by nine patients but not by the remaining 20. A median of 141,255 T cells and 80,000 or so unique TCRs was obtained from blood samples, and a median clonality of about 0.08 was observed.

In the case of this clone: Its target antigen remains unknown. Base-call qualities are not available, and no considerably larger clone is one nucleotide away.

Taken from cysteine to phenylalanine, the CDR3 has 15 residues. Of all the DNA, just the CDR3 is kept, 45 bases in frame from base 1. CDR1 and CDR2 (PRHDT, FYEKMQ) derive from the germline V gene (reference sequence). V is pared back by 2 bases and J by 4 bases, with 12 bases lying between the germline termini. Results and caveats for the whole study, not just this receptor: Small sample size (n ≈ 29) and many exploratory analyses mean the results are intended to be hypothesis-generating. Improved progression-free and overall survival was associated with having pretreatment peripheral blood TCR clonality below the median. At 3 weeks after the start of treatment, tumor-associated TCR clones in peripheral blood had expanded more in patients with durable benefit (n of about 22, p = 0.022).

What the time point label conveys for this sample: peripheral blood 6 weeks after treatment start. The cohort comprised approximately 30 patients with locally advanced or metastatic urothelial carcinoma treated at Memorial Sloan Kettering on a trial protocol. Peripheral blood mononuclear cells were collected pretreatment and during treatment, at between 1 and 8 total time points per patient. The Qiagen DNeasy Blood extraction kit was used to purify genomic DNA from total PBMCs and tumor samples. Collected pretreatment and during treatment, PBMCs were isolated and stored as previously described. Each PCR received spiked-in synthetic TCR analog templates so that absolute template abundance could be estimated from read counts. TCRbeta CDR3 regions were amplified from genomic DNA with bias-controlled V and J gene primers using the immunoSEQ assay. Rearranged TCRbeta segments were sequenced at approximately 20X coverage. In the authors' own workflow: Clustering was used to correct sequencing errors, and CDR3s were annotated against IMGT so that V, D and J genes could be assigned. Downstream analyses used only productive TCRbeta rearrangements, leaving out any out-of-frame or stop-codon sequences. Clonality was computed as one minus Shannon entropy normalized by the log of the number of unique productive sequences. Fisher's exact test with Benjamini-Hochberg correction, using a cutoff of adjusted p below 0.01, was how clones that differed between time points or between blood and tumor were identified. The table comes from immuneACCESS by way of TCRdb, which keeps in-frame sequences with V and J called. Part of the clones is missing from these tables; in studies checked, under half for an unresolved V gene and the rest for unknown reasons. For V, J and clone size, that table is used; D and trimming come from the DNA. This sample has tens of thousands of clones in its table, and roughly 84% of those were observed once. 1.5% to 2% of the sample lies in the top ten.

Recombination linked TRBV13 to TRBJ2-1; TRBD2 is possibly the D segment (5 matching bases). The sample here was PBMCs, taken around atezolizumab (anti-PD-L1) treatment. The clonotype comes from a man aged 50 to 59 with urothelial cancer. Read as DNA, the sequence is TGTGCCAGCAGCTTATTTGCGGGCCCTTACAATGAGCAGTTCTTC. This sequence encodes CASSLFAGPYNEQFF.